This T cell receptor beta chain came from a study of CD8+ T cells in alopecia areata. Findings of the study overall: Lesional scalp exceeded normal scalp in clonality, especially in alopecia totalis/universalis. Sequenced scalp T cells also include alphabeta T cells resident in normal skin.

Following RNA extraction, reverse transcription yielded cDNA that acted as the sequencing template. Assay: immunoSEQ multiplex PCR; the TCRdb copy retains only in-frame clones and omits some. The data show roughly 180,000 clones, with 53% seen just once and roughly 10% held by the top ten. As regards this clone: Its antigen is unknown.

As to treatment: oral pan-JAK inhibitor, 5-10 mg twice daily. Trimming took off 7 bases at V and 6 bases at J, with 10 bases between the two ends. The CDR3 consists of 12 residues. CDR1 and CDR2 from the germline V gene are MRHNA and SNTAGT. Source: CD8+ T cells sorted from blood, taken at week 24, from a patient treated with tofacitinib. This sequence joins TRBV6-4 and TRBJ1-5; no clear D gene. This sequence originates from a human donor with alopecia areata. The CDR3 sequence: CASMQASQPQHF. The CDR3, as DNA: TGTGCCAGCATGCAGGCAAGTCAGCCCCAGCATTTT.